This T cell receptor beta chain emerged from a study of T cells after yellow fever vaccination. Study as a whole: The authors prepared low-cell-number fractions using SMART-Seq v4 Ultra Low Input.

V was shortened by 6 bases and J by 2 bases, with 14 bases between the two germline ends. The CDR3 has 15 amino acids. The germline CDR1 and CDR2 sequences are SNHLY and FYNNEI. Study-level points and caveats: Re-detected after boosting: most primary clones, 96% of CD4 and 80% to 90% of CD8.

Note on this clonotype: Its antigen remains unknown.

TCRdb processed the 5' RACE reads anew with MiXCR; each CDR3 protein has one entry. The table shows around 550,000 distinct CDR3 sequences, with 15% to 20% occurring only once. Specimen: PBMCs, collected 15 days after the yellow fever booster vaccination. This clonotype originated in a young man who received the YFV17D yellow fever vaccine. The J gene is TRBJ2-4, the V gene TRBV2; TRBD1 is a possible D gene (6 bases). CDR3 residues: CASRDQGWTKNIQYF. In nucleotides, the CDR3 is TGTGCCAGCAGGGACCAGGGGTGGACCAAAAACATTCAGTACTTC.